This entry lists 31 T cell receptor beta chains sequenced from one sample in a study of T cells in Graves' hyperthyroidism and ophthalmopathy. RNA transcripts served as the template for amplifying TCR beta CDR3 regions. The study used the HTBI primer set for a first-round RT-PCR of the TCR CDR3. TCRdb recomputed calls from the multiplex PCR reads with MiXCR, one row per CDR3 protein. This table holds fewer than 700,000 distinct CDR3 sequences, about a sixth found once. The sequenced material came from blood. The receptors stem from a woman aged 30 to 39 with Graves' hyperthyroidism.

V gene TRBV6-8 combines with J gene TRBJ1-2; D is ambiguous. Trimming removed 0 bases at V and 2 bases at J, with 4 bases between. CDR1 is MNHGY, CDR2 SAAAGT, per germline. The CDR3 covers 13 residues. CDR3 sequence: CASSYSINYGYTF. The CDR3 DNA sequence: TGTGCCAGCAGTTACTCAATCAACTATGGCTACACCTTC.

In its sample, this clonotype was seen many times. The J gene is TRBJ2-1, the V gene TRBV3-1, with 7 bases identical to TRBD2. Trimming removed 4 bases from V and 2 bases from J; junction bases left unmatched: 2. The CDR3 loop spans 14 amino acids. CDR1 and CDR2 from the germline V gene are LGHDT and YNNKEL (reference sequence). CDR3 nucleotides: TGTGCCAGCAGCCCCCGGGAGGCCTACAATGAGCAGTTCTTC. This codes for CASSPREAYNEQFF.

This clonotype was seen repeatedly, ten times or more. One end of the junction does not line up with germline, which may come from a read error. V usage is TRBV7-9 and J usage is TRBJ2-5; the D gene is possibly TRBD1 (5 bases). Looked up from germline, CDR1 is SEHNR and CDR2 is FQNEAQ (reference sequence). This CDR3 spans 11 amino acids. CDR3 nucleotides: TGTGCCAGCAGCCAGGACATCCCAGGGCACTTC. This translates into CASSQDIPGHF. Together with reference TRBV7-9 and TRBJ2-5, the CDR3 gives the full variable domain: DTGVSQNPRHKITKRGQNVTFRCDPISEHNRLYWYRQTLGQGPEFLTYFQNEAQLEKSRLLSDRFSAERPKGSFSTLEIQRTEQGDSAMYLCASSQDIPGHFGPGTRLLVL.

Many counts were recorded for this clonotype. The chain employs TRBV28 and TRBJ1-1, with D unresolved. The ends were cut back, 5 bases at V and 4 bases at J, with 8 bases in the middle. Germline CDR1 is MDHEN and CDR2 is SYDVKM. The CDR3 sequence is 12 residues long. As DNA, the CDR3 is TGTGCCAGCAGTGTACAGAGCACTGAAGCTTTCTTT. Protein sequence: CASSVQSTEAFF.

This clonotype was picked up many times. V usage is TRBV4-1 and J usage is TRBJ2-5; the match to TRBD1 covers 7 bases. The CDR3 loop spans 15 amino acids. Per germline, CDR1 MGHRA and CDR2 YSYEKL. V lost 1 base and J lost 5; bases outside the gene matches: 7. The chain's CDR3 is CASSQGKGAPETQYF. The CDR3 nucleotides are TGCGCCAGCAGCCAAGGCAAGGGGGCCCCTGAGACCCAGTACTTC.

CDR3 region: CASSPPPVSPTDTQYF. Written as DNA, the CDR3 is TGTGCCAGTAGTCCCCCACCAGTTTCCCCCACAGATACGCAGTATTTT. This rearrangement joins TRBV19 to TRBJ2-3, with D unresolved. The CDR3 loop spans 16 amino acids. Germline CDR1 and CDR2: LNHDA and SQIVND (reference sequence). V was trimmed by 5 bases and J by 2 bases, leaving 17 bases between them.

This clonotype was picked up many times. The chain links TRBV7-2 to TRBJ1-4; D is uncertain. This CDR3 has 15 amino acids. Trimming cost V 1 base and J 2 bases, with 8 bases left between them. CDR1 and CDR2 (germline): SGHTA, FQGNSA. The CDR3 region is CASSLGGRTNEKLFF. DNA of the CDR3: TGTGCCAGCAGCTTAGGAGGGCGGACTAATGAAAAACTGTTTTTT. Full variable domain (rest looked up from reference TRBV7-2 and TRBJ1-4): GAGVSQSPSNKVTEKGKDVELRCDPISGHTALYWYRQSLGQGLEFLIYFQGNSAPDKSGLPSDRFSAERTGGSVSTLTIQRTQQEDSAVYLCASSLGGRTNEKLFFGSGTQLSVL.

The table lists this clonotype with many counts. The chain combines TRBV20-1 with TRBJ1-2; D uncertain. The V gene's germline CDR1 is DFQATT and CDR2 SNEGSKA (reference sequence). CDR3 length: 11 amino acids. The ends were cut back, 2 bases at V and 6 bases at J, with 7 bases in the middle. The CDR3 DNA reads TGCAGTGCTAGAAGCCCGGATGGCTACACCTTC. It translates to CSARSPDGYTF.

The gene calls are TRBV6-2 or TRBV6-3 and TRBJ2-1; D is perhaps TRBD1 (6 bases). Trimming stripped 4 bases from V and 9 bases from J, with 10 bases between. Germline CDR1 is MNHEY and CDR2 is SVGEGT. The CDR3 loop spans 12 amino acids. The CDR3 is CASSSNRVEQFF. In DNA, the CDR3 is TGTGCCAGCAGTTCAAACAGGGTTGAGCAGTTCTTC.

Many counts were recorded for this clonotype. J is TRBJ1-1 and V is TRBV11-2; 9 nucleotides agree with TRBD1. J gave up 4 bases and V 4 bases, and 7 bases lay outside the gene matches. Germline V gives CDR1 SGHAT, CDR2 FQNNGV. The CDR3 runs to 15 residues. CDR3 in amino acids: CASSSTGGQGTEAFF. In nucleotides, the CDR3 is TGTGCCAGCAGCTCAACAGGGGGACAGGGCACTGAAGCTTTCTTT.

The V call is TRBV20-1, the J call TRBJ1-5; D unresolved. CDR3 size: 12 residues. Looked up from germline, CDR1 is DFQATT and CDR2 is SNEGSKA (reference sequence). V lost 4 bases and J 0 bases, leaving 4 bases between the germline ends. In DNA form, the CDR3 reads TGCAGTGCTACGTATAGCAATCAGCCCCAGCATTTT. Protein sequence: CSATYSNQPQHF.

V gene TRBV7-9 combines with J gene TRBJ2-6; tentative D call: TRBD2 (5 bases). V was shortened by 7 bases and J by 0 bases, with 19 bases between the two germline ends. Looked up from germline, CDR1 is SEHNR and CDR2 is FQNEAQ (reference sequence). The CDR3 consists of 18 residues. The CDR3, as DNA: TGTGCCAGCACCGCGTACGAGGGTACTAACTCTGGGGCCAACGTCCTGACTTTC. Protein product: CASTAYEGTNSGANVLTF.

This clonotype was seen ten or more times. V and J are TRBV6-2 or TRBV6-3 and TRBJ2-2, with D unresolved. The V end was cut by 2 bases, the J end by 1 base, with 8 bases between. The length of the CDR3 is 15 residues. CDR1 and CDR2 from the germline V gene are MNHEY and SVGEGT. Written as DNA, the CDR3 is TGTGCCAGCAGTTACCCAAGGGTGAACACCGGGGAGCTGTTTTTT. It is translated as CASSYPRVNTGELFF.

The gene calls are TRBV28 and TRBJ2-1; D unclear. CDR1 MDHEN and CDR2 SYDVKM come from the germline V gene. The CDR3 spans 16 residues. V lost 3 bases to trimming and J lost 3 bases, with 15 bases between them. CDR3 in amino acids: CASSFPPNSGYNEQFF. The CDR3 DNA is TGTGCCAGCAGTTTTCCCCCCAATTCAGGCTACAATGAGCAGTTCTTC.

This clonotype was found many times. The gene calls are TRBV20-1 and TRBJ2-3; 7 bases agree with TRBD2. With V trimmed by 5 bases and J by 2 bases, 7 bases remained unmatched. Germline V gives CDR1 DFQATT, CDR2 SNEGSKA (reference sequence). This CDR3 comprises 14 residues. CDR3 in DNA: TGCAGTGCTCTGACTAGCAAGCACACAGATACGCAGTATTTT. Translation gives CSALTSKHTDTQYF.

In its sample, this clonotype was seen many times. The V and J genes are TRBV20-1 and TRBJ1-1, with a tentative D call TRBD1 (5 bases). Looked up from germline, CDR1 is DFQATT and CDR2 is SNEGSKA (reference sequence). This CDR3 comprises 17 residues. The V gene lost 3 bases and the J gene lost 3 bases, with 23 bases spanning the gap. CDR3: CSASVIDRTKWDTEAFF. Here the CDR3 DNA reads TGCAGTGCTAGTGTGATTGACAGAACTAAATGGGACACTGAAGCTTTCTTT.

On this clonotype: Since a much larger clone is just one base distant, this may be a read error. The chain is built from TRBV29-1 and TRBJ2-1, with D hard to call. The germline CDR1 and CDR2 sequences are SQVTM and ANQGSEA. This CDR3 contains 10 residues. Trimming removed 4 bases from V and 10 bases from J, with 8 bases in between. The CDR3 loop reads CSVADGEQFF. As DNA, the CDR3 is TGCAGCGTTGCAGACGGCGAGCAGTTCTTC.

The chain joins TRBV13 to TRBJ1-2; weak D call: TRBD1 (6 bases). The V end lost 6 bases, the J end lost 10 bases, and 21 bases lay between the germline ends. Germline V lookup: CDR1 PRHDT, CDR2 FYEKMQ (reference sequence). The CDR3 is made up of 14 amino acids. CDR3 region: CASSPSVDRTNYTF. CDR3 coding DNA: TGTGCCAGCAGTCCTTCTGTCGACAGGACGAACTACACCTTC.

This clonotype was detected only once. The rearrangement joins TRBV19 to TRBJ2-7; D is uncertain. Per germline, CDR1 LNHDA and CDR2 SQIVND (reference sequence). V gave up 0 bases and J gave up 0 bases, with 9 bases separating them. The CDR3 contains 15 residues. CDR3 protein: CASSIDTSSSYEQYF. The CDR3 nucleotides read TGTGCCAGTAGTATAGACACTTCGAGCTCCTACGAGCAGTACTTC.

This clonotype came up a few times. This CDR3 reads CASSARDSNSPLHF. CDR3 sequence (DNA): TGTGCCAGCAGCGCCCGGGACAGTAATTCACCCCTCCACTTT. V and J are TRBV3-1 and TRBJ1-6, with 7 bases that match TRBD1. Germline CDR1 reads LGHDT; CDR2 reads YNNKEL (reference sequence). After removal of 5 bases from V and 6 bases from J, the junction contained 4 bases not matched to a gene. This CDR3 region has 14 residues.

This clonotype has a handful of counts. CDR3 sequence reads: CSARRRSGTGKSYEQYF. The CDR3 region has the DNA TGCAGTGCTAGACGTCGGTCTGGGACAGGGAAGAGCTACGAGCAGTACTTC. V is TRBV20-1 and J is TRBJ2-7; TRBD1 matches at 9 bases. V gave up 2 bases and J gave up 3 bases; unmatched junction bases: 14. The germline V gene has CDR1 DFQATT and CDR2 SNEGSKA (reference sequence). The CDR3 is 17 residues long.

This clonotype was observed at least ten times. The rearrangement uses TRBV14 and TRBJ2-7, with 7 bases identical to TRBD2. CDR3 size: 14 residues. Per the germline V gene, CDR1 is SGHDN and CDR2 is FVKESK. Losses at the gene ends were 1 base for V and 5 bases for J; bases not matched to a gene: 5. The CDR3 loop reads CASSQGTRFDEQYF. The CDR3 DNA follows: TGTGCCAGCAGCCAAGGGACTAGATTCGACGAGCAGTACTTC. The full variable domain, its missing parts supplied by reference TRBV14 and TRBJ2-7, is EAGVTQFPSHSVIEKGQTVTLRCDPISGHDNLYWYRRVMGKEIKFLLHFVKESKQDESGMPNNRFLAERTGGTYSTLKVQPAELEDSGVYFCASSQGTRFDEQYFGPGTRLTVT.

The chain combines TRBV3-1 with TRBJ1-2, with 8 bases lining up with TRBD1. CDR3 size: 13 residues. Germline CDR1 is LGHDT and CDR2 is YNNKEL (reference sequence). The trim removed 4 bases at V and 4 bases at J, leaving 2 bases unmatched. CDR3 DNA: TGTGCCAGCAGCCCCCAGGGGGCCTATGGCTACACCTTC. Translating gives CASSPQGAYGYTF.

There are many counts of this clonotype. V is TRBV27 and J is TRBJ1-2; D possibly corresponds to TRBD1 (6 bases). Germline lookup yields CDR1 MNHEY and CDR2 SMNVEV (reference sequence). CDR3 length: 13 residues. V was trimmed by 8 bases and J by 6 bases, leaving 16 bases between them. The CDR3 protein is CASGGGAVHGYTF. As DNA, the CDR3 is TGTGCCAGCGGCGGGGGCGCAGTACATGGCTACACCTTC.

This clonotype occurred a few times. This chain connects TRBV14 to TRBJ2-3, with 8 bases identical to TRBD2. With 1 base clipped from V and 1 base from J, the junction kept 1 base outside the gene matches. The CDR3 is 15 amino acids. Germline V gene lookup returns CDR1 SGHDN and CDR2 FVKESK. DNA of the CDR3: TGTGCCAGCAGCCAAGGAGCGGGAGGCACAGATACGCAGTATTTT. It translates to CASSQGAGGTDTQYF.

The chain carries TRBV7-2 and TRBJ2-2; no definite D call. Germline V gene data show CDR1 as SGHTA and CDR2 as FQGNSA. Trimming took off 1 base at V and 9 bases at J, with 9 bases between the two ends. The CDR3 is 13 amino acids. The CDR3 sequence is CASSLEAPRELFF. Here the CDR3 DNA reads TGTGCCAGCAGCTTAGAGGCCCCCCGGGAGCTGTTTTTT.

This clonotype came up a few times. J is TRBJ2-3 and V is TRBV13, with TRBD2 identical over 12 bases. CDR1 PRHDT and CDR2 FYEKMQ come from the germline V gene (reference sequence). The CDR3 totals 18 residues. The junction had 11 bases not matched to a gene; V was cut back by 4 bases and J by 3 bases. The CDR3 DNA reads TGTGCCAGCAGCTCAAGGGCTAGCGGGAGGGCCAGAACAGATACGCAGTATTTT. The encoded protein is CASSSRASGRARTDTQYF.

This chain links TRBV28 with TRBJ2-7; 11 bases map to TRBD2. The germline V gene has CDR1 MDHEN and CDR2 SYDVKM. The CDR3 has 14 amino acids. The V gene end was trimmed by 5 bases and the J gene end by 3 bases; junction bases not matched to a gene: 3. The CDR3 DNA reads TGTGCCAGCAGTGTAGCGGGAGGGGACTACGAGCAGTACTTC. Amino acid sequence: CASSVAGGDYEQYF. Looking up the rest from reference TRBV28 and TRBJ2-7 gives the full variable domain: DVKVTQSSRYLVKRTGEKVFLECVQDMDHENMFWYRQDPGLGLRLIYFSYDVKMKEKGDIPEGYSVSREKKERFSLILESASTNQTSMYLCASSVAGGDYEQYFGPGTRLTVT.

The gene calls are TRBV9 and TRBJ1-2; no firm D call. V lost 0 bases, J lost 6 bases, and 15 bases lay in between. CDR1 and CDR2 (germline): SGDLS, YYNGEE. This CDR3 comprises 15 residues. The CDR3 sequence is CASSVDGKGGDGYTF. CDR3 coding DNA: TGTGCCAGCAGCGTAGACGGGAAGGGAGGAGATGGCTACACCTTC.

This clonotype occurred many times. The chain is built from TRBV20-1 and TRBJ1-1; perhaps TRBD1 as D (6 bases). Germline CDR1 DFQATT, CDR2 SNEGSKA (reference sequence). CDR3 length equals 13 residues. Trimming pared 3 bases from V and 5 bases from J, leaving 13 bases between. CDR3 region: CSARIVQGTEAFF. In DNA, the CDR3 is TGCAGTGCTAGGATTGTTCAGGGGACTGAAGCTTTCTTT.

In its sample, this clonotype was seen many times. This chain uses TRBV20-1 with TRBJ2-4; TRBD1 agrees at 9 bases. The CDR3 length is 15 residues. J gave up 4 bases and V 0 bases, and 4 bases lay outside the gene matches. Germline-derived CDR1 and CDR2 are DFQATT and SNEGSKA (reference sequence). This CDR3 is CSARETGGVKNIQYF. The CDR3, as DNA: TGCAGTGCTAGAGAAACAGGGGGCGTTAAAAACATTCAGTACTTC.